This is a list of T cell receptor beta chains from one sample in a study of OX40 agonist ivuxolimab in advanced cancers. Profiled with immunoSEQ multiplex PCR; TCRdb holds only in-frame clones, not every one. The data contain some 66,000 clones, around 83% of them singletons. The material sequenced was CD4+ or CD8+ T cells sorted from blood, taken in a trial of the OX40 agonist ivuxolimab. The receptors shown here come from an adult with an advanced solid tumor such as melanoma, head and neck, liver or kidney cancer. The CDR3 runs from the conserved cysteine through the conserved F or W. The D gene is left open where the match is weak. A row's size may be missing; if present it is once, few, many or a size class.

J,size,V,D,CDR3,DNA
TRBJ2-3,-,TRBV9,TRBD1,CASSVEGTGRPDTQYF,TGTGCCAGCAGCGTAGAGGGGACAGGGCGTCCAGATACGCAGTATTTT
TRBJ2-5,-,TRBV9,-,CASSVAIQVQETQYF,TGTGCCAGCAGCGTAGCTATCCAGGTCCAAGAGACCCAGTACTTC
TRBJ2-7,-,TRBV7-9,-,CATFYHKGWVEEGYEQYF,TGTGCCACTTTCTACCACAAGGGGTGGGTTGAGGAGGGCTACGAGCAGTACTTC
TRBJ2-1,-,TRBV27,TRBD1,CASSPGTVSEQFF,TGTGCCAGCAGTCCCGGGACAGTCAGTGAGCAGTTCTTC
TRBJ1-2,-,TRBV5-6,TRBD1,CASSSDQGVSNYGYTF,TGTGCCAGCAGCTCCGATCAGGGGGTTTCCAACTATGGCTACACCTTC
TRBJ2-1,-,TRBV9,TRBD1,CASSGSGTGANNEQFF,TGTGCCAGCAGCGGCTCCGGGACAGGGGCTAACAATGAGCAGTTCTTC
TRBJ2-1,-,TRBV4-2,TRBD2,CASSQDQLVGGEQFF,TGTGCCAGCAGCCAAGATCAACTAGTGGGGGGGGAGCAGTTCTTC
TRBJ1-2,-,TRBV29-1,TRBD1,CSVETSDRDGYGYTF,TGCAGCGTTGAAACTTCGGACAGGGATGGCTATGGCTACACCTTC
TRBJ2-7,-,TRBV7-7,TRBD2,CASSLGTSATYEQYF,TGTGCCAGCAGCTTAGGGACTAGCGCTACCTACGAGCAGTACTTC
TRBJ1-2,-,TRBV6-5,TRBD1,CASSPTGGFGYTF,TGTGCCAGCAGTCCAACAGGGGGCTTTGGCTACACCTTC
TRBJ1-1,-,TRBV4-1,-,CASSPLVAGYMNTEAFF,TGCGCCAGCAGCCCCCTGGTGGCTGGATACATGAACACTGAAGCTTTCTTT
TRBJ2-7,-,TRBV5-8,-,CASSLGDRSSYEQYF,TGTGCCAGCAGCTTGGGGGACCGAAGCTCCTACGAGCAGTACTTC
TRBJ2-2,-,TRBV19,TRBD1,CASSPRTGQTGELFF,TGTGCCAGTAGTCCGAGGACAGGACAGACCGGGGAGCTGTTTTTT
TRBJ1-5,-,TRBV7-8,-,CASSLARGNQPQHF,TGTGCCAGCAGCTTAGCGCGGGGGAATCAGCCCCAGCATTTT
TRBJ2-3,-,TRBV6-1,TRBD2,CASSLVAGSTDTQYF,TGTGCCAGCAGCCTAGTAGCGGGAAGCACAGATACGCAGTATTTT
TRBJ2-1,few,TRBV15,-,CATSREPGPYNEQFF,TGTGCCACCAGCAGAGAACCGGGCCCCTACAATGAGCAGTTCTTC
TRBJ2-6,few,TRBV19,TRBD1,CASSTSLGQGEYGANVLTF,TGTGCCAGTAGTACCTCCCTAGGACAGGGGGAGTATGGGGCCAACGTCCTGACTTTC
TRBJ2-1,-,TRBV7-7,-,CASSLDSGNTNEQFF,TGTGCCAGCAGCTTAGACTCCGGCAATACCAATGAGCAGTTCTTC
TRBJ2-1,once,TRBV2,-,CASKRDLYNEQFF,TGTGCCAGCAAGAGGGACCTCTACAATGAGCAGTTCTTC
TRBJ2-7,-,TRBV10-2,-,CASSERVYEQYF,TGCGCCAGCAGTGAGCGGGTCTACGAGCAGTACTTC
TRBJ2-3,-,TRBV27,-,CASSLRWRGTDTQYF,TGTGCCAGCAGTTTACGTTGGCGAGGCACAGATACGCAGTATTTT
TRBJ2-2,-,TRBV7-2,-,CASSLIRLAFTGELFF,TGTGCCAGCAGCTTAATTAGGCTAGCGTTCACCGGGGAGCTGTTTTTT
TRBJ2-5,-,TRBV20-1,TRBD1,CSARGPETQYF,TGCAGTGCGAGGGGGCCGGAGACCCAGTACTTC
TRBJ1-2,once,TRBV5-6,-,CASSFRKGTLSTNYGYTF,TGTGCCAGCAGCTTTAGAAAGGGGACACTCTCTACTAACTATGGCTACACCTTC
TRBJ1-1,-,TRBV19,TRBD1,CASGQGAEAFF,TGTGCCAGTGGACAGGGGGCTGAAGCTTTCTTT
TRBJ1-5,-,TRBV10-3,-,CAISGAWAQPQHF,TGTGCCATCAGTGGGGCCTGGGCTCAGCCCCAGCATTTT
TRBJ1-2,many,TRBV10-1,-,CASSIPDSGNGYTF,TGCGCCAGCAGTATTCCCGACAGTGGGAATGGCTACACCTTC
TRBJ2-3,-,TRBV6-4,-,CASSDTSTDTQYF,TGTGCCAGCAGTGATACAAGCACAGATACGCAGTATTTT
TRBJ2-7,-,TRBV5-5,TRBD2,CASSLRLAGLSYEQYF,TGTGCCAGCAGCTTAAGGCTAGCGGGGTTGTCCTACGAGCAGTACTTC
TRBJ2-3,few,TRBV28,-,CASRGGGRDTQYF,TGTGCCAGCAGAGGGGGAGGGCGCGATACGCAGTATTTT
TRBJ2-3,-,TRBV7-2,TRBD2,CASSSAPGLGTDTQYF,TGTGCCAGCAGCTCAGCTCCGGGACTAGGCACAGATACGCAGTATTTT
TRBJ2-7,-,TRBV7-3,-,CASGDFTYEQYF,TGTGCCAGCGGGGACTTCACCTACGAGCAGTACTTC
TRBJ2-1,-,TRBV14,-,CASSQINGGGSYNEQFF,TGTGCCAGCAGCCAAATCAACGGGGGAGGTTCCTACAATGAGCAGTTCTTC
TRBJ2-7,few,TRBV28,-,CASTSNPYEQYF,TGTGCCAGCACCAGCAACCCCTACGAGCAGTACTTC
TRBJ1-3,-,TRBV7-9,-,CASSLFSLSGNTIYF,TGTGCCAGCAGCTTATTCAGTCTCTCTGGAAACACCATATATTTT
TRBJ2-7,-,TRBV6-5,-,CASSYRIIGRTYEQYF,TGTGCCAGCAGTTATAGAATAATAGGCAGAACCTACGAGCAGTACTTC
TRBJ1-2,-,TRBV5-6,-,CASSWGQGRILYYTF,TGTGCCAGCAGCTGGGGACAAGGGCGCATTCTCTACTACACCTTC
TRBJ1-4,-,TRBV28,TRBD1,CASRRTGGESEKLFF,TGTGCCAGCAGGCGTACAGGGGGCGAGAGTGAAAAACTGTTTTTT
TRBJ1-2,-,TRBV6-1,TRBD1,CASSGTGGHGYTF,TGTGCCAGCAGTGGCACAGGGGGACATGGCTACACCTTC
TRBJ2-1,-,TRBV5-1,-,CASSLELVPYNEQFF,TGCGCCAGCAGCTTGGAACTCGTTCCTTACAATGAGCAGTTCTTC
TRBJ1-3,medium-sized,TRBV28,-,CASSGRRILSGNTIYF,TGTGCCAGCAGTGGACGGCGGATACTCTCTGGAAACACCATATATTTT
TRBJ2-1,-,TRBV7-2,TRBD2,CASSSKPKLADSYNEQFF,TGTGCCAGCAGCTCAAAACCAAAACTAGCGGACTCCTACAATGAGCAGTTCTTC
TRBJ2-3,-,TRBV14,TRBD2,CASSSSSGDKGTQYF,TGTGCCAGCAGCTCCTCTAGCGGTGATAAGGGTACGCAGTATTTT
TRBJ2-2,-,TRBV19,-,CASSILSTTGELFF,TGTGCCAGTAGTATCCTCTCAACCACCGGGGAGCTGTTTTTT
TRBJ2-3,-,TRBV7-2,-,CASSLGHQSDTQYF,TGTGCCAGCAGCTTAGGGCATCAATCAGATACGCAGTATTTT
TRBJ2-3,-,TRBV7-6,-,CASSLREPPLQYF,TGTGCCAGCAGCTTAAGGGAACCCCCCCTGCAGTATTTT
TRBJ1-5,-,TRBV19,-,CASSMGRKTSDQNQPQHF,TGTGCCAGTAGTATGGGACGGAAGACATCTGATCAGAATCAGCCCCAGCATTTT
TRBJ2-1,-,TRBV12-5,TRBD2,CASGDSGRYNEQFF,TGTGCTAGTGGGGATAGCGGGCGATACAATGAGCAGTTCTTC
TRBJ1-6,once,TRBV18,TRBD1,CASSPGLGGANSPLHF,TGTGCCAGCTCACCAGGGTTAGGGGGCGCAAATTCACCCCTCCACTTT
TRBJ2-7,few,TRBV7-2,-,CASGPYEQYF,TGTGCCAGCGGACCCTACGAGCAGTACTTC
TRBJ2-7,-,TRBV27,-,CASSWGRDLSYEQYF,TGTGCCAGCAGTTGGGGACGGGATCTCTCCTACGAGCAGTACTTC
TRBJ2-1,once,TRBV7-8,TRBD1,CASSLVGGTGRGNEQFF,TGTGCCAGCAGCTTAGTGGGGGGGACAGGGCGAGGCAATGAGCAGTTCTTC
TRBJ2-1,-,TRBV7-9,-,CASTPPGSTGITEQFF,TGTGCCAGCACCCCCCCGGGCAGTACAGGCATAACTGAGCAGTTCTTC
TRBJ2-3,-,TRBV30,-,CAWSVGPPPTDTQYF,TGTGCCTGGAGTGTAGGTCCCCCCCCCACAGATACGCAGTATTTT